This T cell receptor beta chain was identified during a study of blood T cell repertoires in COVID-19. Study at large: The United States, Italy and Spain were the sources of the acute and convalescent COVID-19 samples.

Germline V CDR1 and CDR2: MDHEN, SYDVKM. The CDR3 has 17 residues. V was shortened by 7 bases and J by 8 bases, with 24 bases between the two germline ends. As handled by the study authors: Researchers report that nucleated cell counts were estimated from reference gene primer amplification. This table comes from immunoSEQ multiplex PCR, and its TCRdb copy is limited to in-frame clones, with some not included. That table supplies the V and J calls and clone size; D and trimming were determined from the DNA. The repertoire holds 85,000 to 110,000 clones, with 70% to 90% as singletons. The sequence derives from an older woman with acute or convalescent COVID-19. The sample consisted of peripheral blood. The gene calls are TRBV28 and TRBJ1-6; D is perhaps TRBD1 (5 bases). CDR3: CASTLNGWGYEDSPLHF. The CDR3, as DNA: TGTGCCAGCACTTTGAACGGCTGGGGCTATGAGGATTCACCCCTCCACTTT.